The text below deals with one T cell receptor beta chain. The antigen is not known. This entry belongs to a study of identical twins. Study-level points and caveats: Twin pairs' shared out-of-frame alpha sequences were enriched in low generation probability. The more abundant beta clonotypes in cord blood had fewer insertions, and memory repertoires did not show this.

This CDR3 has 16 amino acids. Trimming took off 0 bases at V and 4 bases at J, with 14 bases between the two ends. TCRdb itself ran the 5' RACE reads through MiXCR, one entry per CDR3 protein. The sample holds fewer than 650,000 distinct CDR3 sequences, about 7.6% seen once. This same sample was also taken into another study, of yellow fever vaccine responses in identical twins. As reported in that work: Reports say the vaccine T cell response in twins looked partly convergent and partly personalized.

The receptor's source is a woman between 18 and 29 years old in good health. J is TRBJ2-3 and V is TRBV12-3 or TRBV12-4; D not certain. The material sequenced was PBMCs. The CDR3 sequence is CASSLAGPRRADTQYF. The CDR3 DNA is TGTGCCAGCAGTTTAGCCGGGCCCCGGAGAGCAGATACGCAGTATTTT.